This T cell receptor (beta chain) was documented in a study of shared clonotypes between healthy human individuals. Study as a whole: CD4 naive and CD4 memory each took three plates per donor, while CD8 naive took two and CD8 memory one. Study-wide findings and caveats: Non-shared clonotypes displayed generation probabilities falling below those of clonotypes present in all four donors.

Data came from immunoSEQ multiplex PCR; TCRdb stores just in-frame clones and leaves some out. The sample shows some 1 million clones, about 75% of them seen only once. Remarks on this clone: The antigen remains undetermined.

Germline loops: CDR1 SGHNT, CDR2 YYREEE (reference sequence). V was trimmed by 1 base and J by 3 bases, leaving 14 bases between them. This CDR3 region has 15 residues. Donors were healthy HIV-negative adults without recent acute infections or vaccinations. Division of CD4+ cells produced a CD45RA+ naive subset and a CD45RA-negative memory subset. This sequence was found in a man aged 18 to 30 in good health. This chain uses TRBV5-4 with TRBJ2-7; the D is unclear. The material sequenced was memory CD4+ T cells sorted from blood. The subset: CD45RA-negative fraction. The CDR3 here is CASSLYLGTDYEQYF. For the CDR3, the DNA is TGTGCCAGCAGCTTGTATCTCGGTACGGACTACGAGCAGTACTTC.